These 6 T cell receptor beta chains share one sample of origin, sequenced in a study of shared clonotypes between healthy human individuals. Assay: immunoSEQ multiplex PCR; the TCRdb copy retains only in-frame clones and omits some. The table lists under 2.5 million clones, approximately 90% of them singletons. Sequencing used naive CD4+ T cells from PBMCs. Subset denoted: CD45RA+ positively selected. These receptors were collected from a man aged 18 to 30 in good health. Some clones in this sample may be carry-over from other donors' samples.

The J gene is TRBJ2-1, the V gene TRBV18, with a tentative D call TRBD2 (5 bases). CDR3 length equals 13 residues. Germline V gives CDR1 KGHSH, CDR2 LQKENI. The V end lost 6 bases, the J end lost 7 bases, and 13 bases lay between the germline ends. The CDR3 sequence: CASSPPSWNEQFF. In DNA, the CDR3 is TGTGCCAGCTCGCCCCCTAGCTGGAATGAGCAGTTCTTC.

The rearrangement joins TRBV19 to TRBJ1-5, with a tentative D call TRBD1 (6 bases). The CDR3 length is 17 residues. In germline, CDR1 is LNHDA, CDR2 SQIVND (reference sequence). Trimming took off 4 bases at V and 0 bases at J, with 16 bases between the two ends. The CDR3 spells CASSTPHGQYSNQPQHF. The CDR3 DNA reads TGTGCCAGTAGTACTCCCCACGGACAGTATAGCAATCAGCCCCAGCATTTT.

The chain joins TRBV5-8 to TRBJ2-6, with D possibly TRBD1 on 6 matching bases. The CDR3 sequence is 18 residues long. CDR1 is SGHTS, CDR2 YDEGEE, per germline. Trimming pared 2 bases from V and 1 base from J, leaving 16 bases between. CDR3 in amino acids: CASSLVRGTLSGANVLTF. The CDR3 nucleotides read TGTGCCAGCAGCTTAGTCAGGGGAACACTGTCTGGGGCCAACGTCCTGACTTTC.

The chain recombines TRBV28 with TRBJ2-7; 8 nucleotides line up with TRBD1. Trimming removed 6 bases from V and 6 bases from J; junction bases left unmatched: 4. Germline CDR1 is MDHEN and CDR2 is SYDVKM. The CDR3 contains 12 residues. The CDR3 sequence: CASRTTGVEQYF. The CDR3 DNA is TGTGCCAGCAGGACGACAGGGGTCGAGCAGTACTTC.

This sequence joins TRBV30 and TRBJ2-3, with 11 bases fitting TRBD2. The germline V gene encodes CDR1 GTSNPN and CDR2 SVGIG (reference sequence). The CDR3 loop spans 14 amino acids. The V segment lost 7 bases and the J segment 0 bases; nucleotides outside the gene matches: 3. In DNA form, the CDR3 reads TGTGCCTTGACTAGCGGGACTAGCACAGATACGCAGTATTTT. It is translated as CALTSGTSTDTQYF.

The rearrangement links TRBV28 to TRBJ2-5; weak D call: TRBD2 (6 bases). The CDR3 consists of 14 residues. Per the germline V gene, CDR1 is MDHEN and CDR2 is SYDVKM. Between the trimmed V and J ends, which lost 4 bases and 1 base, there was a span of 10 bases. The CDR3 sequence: CASSSAGGQETQYF. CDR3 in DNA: TGTGCCAGCAGTTCGGCCGGGGGCCAAGAGACCCAGTACTTC.